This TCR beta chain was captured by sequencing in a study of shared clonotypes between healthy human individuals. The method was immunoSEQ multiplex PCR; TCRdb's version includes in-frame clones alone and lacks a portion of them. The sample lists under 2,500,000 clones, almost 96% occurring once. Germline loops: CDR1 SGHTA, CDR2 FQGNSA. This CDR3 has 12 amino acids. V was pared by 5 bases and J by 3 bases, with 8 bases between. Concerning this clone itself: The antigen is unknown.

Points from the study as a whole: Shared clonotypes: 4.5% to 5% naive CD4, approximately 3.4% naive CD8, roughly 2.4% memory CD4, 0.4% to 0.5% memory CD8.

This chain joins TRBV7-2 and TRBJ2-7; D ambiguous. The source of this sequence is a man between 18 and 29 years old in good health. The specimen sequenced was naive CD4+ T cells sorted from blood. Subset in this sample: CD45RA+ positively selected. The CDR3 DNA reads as TGTGCCAGCAGCGTGACGGTCTACGAGCAGTACTTC. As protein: CASSVTVYEQYF.